This entry features one T cell receptor beta chain sequence. Its antigen is as yet unknown. This sample is drawn from a study of siplizumab effects on memory and regulatory T cells. The CDR3 has 16 amino acids. V gave up 1 base and J gave up 1 base, with 17 bases separating them. Germline CDR1 is SQVTM and CDR2 is ANQGSEA. Regarding the study as a whole: Treg origin accounted for an average of around 69% of mappable alloreactive CD4+ clones with siplizumab and under 30% in controls.

The protocol was immunoSEQ multiplex PCR, while the TCRdb copy is restricted to in-frame clones and leaves out a portion. The repertoire has 87,000 or so clones, around 94% of them found once; the top ten carry around 0.33%. The rearrangement uses TRBV29-1 and TRBJ2-7; possibly TRBD1 for D (6 bases). The sequenced sample consisted of non-Treg CD4+ T cells sorted from blood. The TCR was taken from a human donor in good health. CDR3 bases: TGCAGCGTTGAAGGGGTGGCAGGGGCCCCTTCCTACGAGCAGTACTTC. It codes for CSVEGVAGAPSYEQYF.